This T cell receptor beta chain comes out of a study of T cell changes during pregnancy in multiple sclerosis. Germline CDR1 is SGHTA and CDR2 is FQGTGA. V shed 5 bases, J shed 1 base, and the junction held 5 bases outside the gene matches. The length of the CDR3 is 17 residues. Assay: immunoSEQ multiplex PCR; the TCRdb copy retains only in-frame clones and omits some. The sample consists of tens of thousands of clones, 85% to 90% of them appearing once. This TCR derives from a female donor with multiple sclerosis, enrolled in a pregnancy study. V usage is TRBV7-3 and J usage is TRBJ2-3; 14 nucleotides align to TRBD2. The sequencing used CD8+ T cells from peripheral blood mononuclear cells, collected in the second trimester of pregnancy. CDR3 in amino acids: CASSAGTSGGRTDTQYF. In DNA form, the CDR3 reads TGTGCCAGCAGCGCAGGGACTAGCGGGGGCCGCACAGATACGCAGTATTTT.